A single sample gave rise to the 2 T cell receptor beta chains below, sequenced in a study of OX40 agonist ivuxolimab in advanced cancers. Assay: immunoSEQ multiplex PCR; the TCRdb copy retains only in-frame clones and omits some. Here the sample spans 39,000 or so clones, about 87% being singletons. The sample was CD4+ or CD8+ T cells sorted from blood, taken in a trial of the OX40 agonist ivuxolimab. The receptors originated from an adult with an advanced solid tumor such as melanoma, head and neck, liver or kidney cancer.

The chain uses TRBV2 and TRBJ2-4; 7 bases line up with TRBD2. The germline V gene encodes CDR1 SNHLY and CDR2 FYNNEI. Unmatched junction bases numbered 17, after V lost 6 bases and J lost 9 bases. This CDR3 contains 16 residues. The CDR3 reads CASSIPGLELAGIQYF. For the CDR3, the DNA is TGTGCCAGCAGCATTCCTGGACTAGAGCTTGCGGGCATTCAGTACTTC.

About this clone: In the same sample, other DNA sequences code for this CDR3. The chain couples TRBV10-3 to TRBJ1-3; D ambiguous. Germline CDR1 is ENHRY and CDR2 is SYGVKD. V lost 7 bases and J 0 bases, leaving 1 base between the germline ends. The CDR3 is 11 residues long. The CDR3 reads CAITSGNTIYF. The CDR3 DNA sequence: TGTGCCATCACCTCTGGAAACACCATATATTTT.